This T cell receptor beta chain was captured in a study of CD8+CD57+ T cells in acquired aplastic anemia. Findings and caveats of the study: Both patients and controls carried the same twenty-nine CD8+ CDR3 sequences.

In regard to this clonotype: Its matching antigen is unknown.

V was shortened by 6 bases and J by 3 bases, with 11 bases between the two germline ends. The CDR3 is made up of 13 amino acids. Investigators profiled TCR beta VDJ and CDR3 from genomic DNA template. TCRdb reanalysed the reads using MiXCR and keeps one entry per CDR3 protein. The profile covers around 190,000 distinct CDR3 sequences, with around 63% appearing a single time and about 31% taken by the ten largest. The chain links TRBV12-3 or TRBV12-4 to TRBJ2-5; D may correspond to TRBD1 or TRBD2 (5 bases each). The TCR was taken from a human donor in good health. Material for sequencing was sorted CD4+, CD8+, or CD8+CD57+ T cells (not recorded which) from PBMCs. DNA of the CDR3: TGTGCCAGCAGGCGAAGGGGAGAAGAGACCCAGTACTTC. The encoded protein is CASRRRGEETQYF.